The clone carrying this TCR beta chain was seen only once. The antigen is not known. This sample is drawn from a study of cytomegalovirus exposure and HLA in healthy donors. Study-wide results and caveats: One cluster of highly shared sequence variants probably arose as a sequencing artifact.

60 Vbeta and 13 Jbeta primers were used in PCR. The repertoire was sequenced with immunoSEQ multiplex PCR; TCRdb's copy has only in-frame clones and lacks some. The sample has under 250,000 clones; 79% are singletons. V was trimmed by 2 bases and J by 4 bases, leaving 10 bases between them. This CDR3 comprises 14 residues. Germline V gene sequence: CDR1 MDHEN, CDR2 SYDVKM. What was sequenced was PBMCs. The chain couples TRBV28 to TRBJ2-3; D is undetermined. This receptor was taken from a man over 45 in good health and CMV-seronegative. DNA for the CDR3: TGTGCCAGCAGTTTACACGAGGTTGCAGATACGCAGTATTTT. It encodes CASSLHEVADTQYF.